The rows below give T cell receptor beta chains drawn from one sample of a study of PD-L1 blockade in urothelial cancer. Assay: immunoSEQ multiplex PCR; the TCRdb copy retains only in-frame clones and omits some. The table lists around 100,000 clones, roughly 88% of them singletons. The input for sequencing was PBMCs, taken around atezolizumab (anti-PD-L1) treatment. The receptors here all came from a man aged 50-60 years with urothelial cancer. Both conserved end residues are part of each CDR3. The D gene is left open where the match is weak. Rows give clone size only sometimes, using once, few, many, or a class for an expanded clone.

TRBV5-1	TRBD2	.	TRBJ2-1	CASSSGAGDYNEQFF	TGCGCCAGCAGCTCGGGAGCGGGAGACTACAATGAGCAGTTCTTC
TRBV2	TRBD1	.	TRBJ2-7	CASSEARTGARREQYF	TGTGCCAGCAGTGAAGCCCGGACAGGGGCTCGGCGCGAGCAGTACTTC
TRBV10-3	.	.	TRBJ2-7	CAISTTSSYEQYF	TGTGCCATCTCGACTACGAGTTCCTACGAGCAGTACTTC
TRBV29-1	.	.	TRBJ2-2	CSARVGGATNTGELFF	TGCAGCGCTCGGGTGGGGGGGGCTACGAACACCGGGGAGCTGTTTTTT
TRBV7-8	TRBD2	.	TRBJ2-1	CASSLALLTSGSNHEQFF	TGTGCCAGCAGCTTAGCGCTTCTGACTAGCGGGAGTAACCATGAGCAGTTCTTC
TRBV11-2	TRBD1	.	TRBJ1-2	CASSKQGALNYGYTF	TGTGCCAGCAGTAAACAGGGGGCCCTCAACTATGGCTACACCTTC
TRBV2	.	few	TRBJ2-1	CASSDRAGALDEQFF	TGTGCCAGCAGTGATCGGGCAGGGGCATTGGATGAGCAGTTCTTC
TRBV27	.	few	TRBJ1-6	CASRRESSYNSPLHF	TGTGCCAGTAGGAGAGAGAGCTCCTATAATTCACCCCTCCACTTT
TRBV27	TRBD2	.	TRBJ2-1	CASSVLAGGIYNEQFF	TGTGCCAGCAGTGTCCTAGCGGGGGGGATTTACAATGAGCAGTTCTTC
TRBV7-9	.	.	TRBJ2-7	CASSFLEYEQYF	TGTGCCAGCAGCTTTTTAGAGTACGAGCAGTACTTC
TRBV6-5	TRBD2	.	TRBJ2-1	CASSYKERETDEQFF	TGTGCCAGCAGTTACAAGGAGCGGGAGACGGATGAGCAGTTCTTC
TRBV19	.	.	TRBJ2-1	CASSKTRTSDYNEQFF	TGTGCCAGTAGCAAAACTCGGACATCAGACTACAATGAGCAGTTCTTC
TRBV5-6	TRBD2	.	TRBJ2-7	CASSFGGADYEQYF	TGTGCCAGCAGCTTCGGGGGGGCTGACTACGAGCAGTACTTC
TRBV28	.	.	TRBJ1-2	CASSFQGYYGYTF	TGTGCCAGCAGTTTTCAGGGTTACTATGGCTACACCTTC
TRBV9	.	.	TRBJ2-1	CASSVIGVSYNEQFF	TGTGCCAGCAGCGTAATAGGGGTTTCCTACAATGAGCAGTTCTTC
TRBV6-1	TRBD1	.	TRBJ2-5	CASSRDSLQETQYF	TGTGCCAGCAGCCGGGACAGCCTTCAAGAGACCCAGTACTTC
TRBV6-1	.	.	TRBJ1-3	CASQQQPGNTIYF	TGTGCCAGCCAACAGCAACCTGGAAACACCATATATTTT
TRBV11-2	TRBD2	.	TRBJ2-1	CASSLGSGRSGEQFF	TGTGCCAGCAGCTTAGGTAGCGGGAGATCAGGCGAGCAGTTCTTC
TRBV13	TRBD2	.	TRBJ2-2	CASSNSLSGSNTGELFF	TGTGCCAGCAGCAACTCCCTTAGCGGGAGCAACACCGGGGAGCTGTTTTTT
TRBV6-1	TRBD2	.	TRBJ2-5	CASGAPGLGQETQYF	TGTGCCAGTGGTGCACCGGGACTAGGCCAAGAGACCCAGTACTTC
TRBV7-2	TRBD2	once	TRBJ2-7	CASSNSGGNYEQYF	TGTGCCAGCAGCAATAGCGGGGGGAACTACGAGCAGTACTTC
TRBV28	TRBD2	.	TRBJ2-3	CASSFRMTSGRTDTQYF	TGTGCCAGCAGCTTTCGAATGACTAGCGGGAGAACAGATACGCAGTATTTT
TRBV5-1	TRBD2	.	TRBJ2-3	CASSYKGATAGGPRTDTQYF	TGCGCCAGCAGCTACAAGGGGGCTACGGCGGGAGGGCCCCGCACAGATACGCAGTATTTT
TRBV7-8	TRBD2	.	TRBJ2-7	CASSLAPVPGLAGTYEQYF	TGTGCCAGCAGCTTAGCCCCAGTCCCGGGACTAGCGGGAACCTACGAGCAGTACTTC
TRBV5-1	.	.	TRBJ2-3	CASRGGSTTDTQYF	TGCGCCAGCAGAGGAGGGTCGACCACAGATACGCAGTATTTT
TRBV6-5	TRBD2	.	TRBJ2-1	CASRGLASSNEQFF	TGTGCCAGCCGGGGACTAGCGAGCTCCAATGAGCAGTTCTTC
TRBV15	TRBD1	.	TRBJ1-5	CATSGNRGLDNQPQHF	TGTGCCACCAGCGGTAACAGGGGCTTGGACAATCAGCCCCAGCATTTT
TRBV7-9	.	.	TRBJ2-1	CASRGGGRHEQFF	TGTGCCAGCAGGGGAGGGGGGCGGCATGAGCAGTTCTTC
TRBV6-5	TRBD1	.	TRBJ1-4	CASSSSGTDEKLFF	TGTGCCAGCAGTTCATCCGGGACAGATGAAAAACTGTTTTTT
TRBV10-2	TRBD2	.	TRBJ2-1	CASSERGTSGSLGQFF	TGCGCCAGCAGTGAGAGGGGGACTAGCGGGAGTCTAGGGCAGTTCTTC
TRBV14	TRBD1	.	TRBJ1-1	CASSLWTGRNTEAFF	TGTGCCAGCAGCCTCTGGACAGGGAGGAACACTGAAGCTTTCTTT
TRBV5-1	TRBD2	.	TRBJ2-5	CASSPGLVQETQYF	TGCGCCAGCAGCCCCGGACTAGTCCAAGAGACCCAGTACTTC
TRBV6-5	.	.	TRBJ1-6	CASSLNSPLHF	TGTGCCAGCAGTCTTAATTCACCCCTCCACTTT
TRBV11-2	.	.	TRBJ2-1	CASSIHRVGYNEQFF	TGTGCCAGCAGCATCCACAGGGTGGGGTACAATGAGCAGTTCTTC
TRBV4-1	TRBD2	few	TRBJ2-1	CASSLRATSGSRAEQFF	TGCGCCAGCAGCCTACGCGCAACTAGCGGGAGCCGTGCGGAGCAGTTCTTC
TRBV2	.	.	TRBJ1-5	CASRLYSNQPQHF	TGTGCCAGCCGTCTTTATAGCAATCAGCCCCAGCATTTT
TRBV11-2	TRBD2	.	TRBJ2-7	CASSLDGSSGKISSYEQYF	TGTGCCAGCAGCTTAGACGGGTCTAGCGGGAAAATTAGCTCCTACGAGCAGTACTTC
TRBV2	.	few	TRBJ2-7	CASSERRVGQYF	TGTGCCAGCAGTGAACGCCGGGTGGGGCAGTACTTC
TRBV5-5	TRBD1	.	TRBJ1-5	CASSDQGARNQPQHF	TGTGCCAGCAGCGACCAGGGGGCAAGAAATCAGCCCCAGCATTTT
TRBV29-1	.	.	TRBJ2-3	CSVEMGRYTDTQYF	TGCAGCGTTGAAATGGGGCGCTACACAGATACGCAGTATTTT
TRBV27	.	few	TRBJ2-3	CASTELGSTDTQYF	TGTGCCAGCACCGAACTAGGTTCCACAGATACGCAGTATTTT
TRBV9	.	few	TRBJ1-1	CASSVGLRAENTEAFF	TGTGCCAGCAGCGTCGGACTGAGGGCAGAGAACACTGAAGCTTTCTTT
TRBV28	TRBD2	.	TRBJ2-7	CASKTSGDPYEQYF	TGTGCCAGCAAGACAAGCGGGGATCCCTACGAGCAGTACTTC
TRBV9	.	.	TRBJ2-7	CASSVVDSSYEQYF	TGTGCCAGCAGCGTAGTTGACAGCTCCTACGAGCAGTACTTC
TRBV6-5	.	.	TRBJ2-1	CASRVALGTNIQFF	TGTGCCAGCAGGGTTGCCCTCGGGACAAATATCCAGTTCTTC
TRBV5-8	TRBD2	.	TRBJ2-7	CASSLEFRSGGRLSEQYF	TGTGCCAGCAGCTTGGAATTTCGGTCCGGCGGGAGATTGTCCGAGCAGTACTTC
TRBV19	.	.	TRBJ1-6	CASRPRTADGPLHF	TGTGCCAGCCGACCGCGGACAGCCGACGGACCCCTCCACTTT
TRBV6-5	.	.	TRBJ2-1	CASSPGYLANEQFF	TGTGCCAGCAGCCCGGGATATCTCGCCAATGAGCAGTTCTTC
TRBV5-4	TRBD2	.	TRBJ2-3	CASSLGGTSGKGTDTQYF	TGTGCCAGCAGCTTGGGCGGGACTAGCGGGAAAGGAACAGATACGCAGTATTTT
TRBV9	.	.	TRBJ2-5	CASAEGALKEETQYF	TGTGCCAGCGCCGAAGGGGCCCTAAAAGAAGAGACCCAGTACTTC
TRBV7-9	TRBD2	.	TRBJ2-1	CASSELAGISNEQFF	TGTGCCAGCAGCGAACTAGCGGGAATATCTAATGAGCAGTTCTTC
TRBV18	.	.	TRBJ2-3	CASSIADLTGTDTQYF	TGTGCCAGCTCAATAGCGGACCTGACCGGCACAGATACGCAGTATTTT
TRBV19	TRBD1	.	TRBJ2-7	CASSRTGTGFYEQYF	TGTGCCAGTAGCAGGACCGGGACAGGGTTTTACGAGCAGTACTTC
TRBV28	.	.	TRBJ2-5	CASSSPGETQYF	TGTGCCAGCAGTTCCCCGGGGGAGACCCAGTACTTC
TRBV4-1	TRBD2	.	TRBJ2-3	CASRGTLAGGRDTQYF	TGCGCCAGCAGGGGGACTCTAGCGGGAGGTAGGGATACGCAGTATTTT
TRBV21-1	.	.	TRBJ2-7	CASPSQVFIF	TGTGCCAGTCCATCTCAGGTTTTTATCTTC
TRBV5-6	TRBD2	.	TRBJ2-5	CASSQTSGRASLVETQYF	TGTGCCAGCAGTCAGACTAGCGGGAGGGCCTCGTTGGTAGAGACCCAGTACTTC
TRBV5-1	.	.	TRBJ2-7	CASSLATGQFYEQYF	TGCGCCAGCAGCTTGGCCACTGGACAGTTCTACGAGCAGTACTTC
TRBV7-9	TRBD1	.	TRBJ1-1	CASSLVGTGFMNTEAFF	TGTGCCAGCAGCTTAGTTGGGACAGGATTTATGAACACTGAAGCTTTCTTT
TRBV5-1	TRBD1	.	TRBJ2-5	CASSGTGTAQETQYF	TGCGCCAGCAGCGGCACCGGGACAGCTCAAGAGACCCAGTACTTC